A selection of T cell receptor beta chains follows, all from one sample in a study of breast tumors, draining lymph nodes, adjacent tissues. TCRdb processed the multiplex PCR reads anew with MiXCR; each CDR3 protein has one entry. The sample has roughly 20,000 distinct CDR3 sequences; around 41% are singletons. Sequencing used breast tumor tissue. The receptor source for this set is a female donor with breast cancer. Some clones in this sample may be carry-over from other donors' samples. CDR3s include the opening cysteine and the closing phenylalanine or tryptophan.

TRBJ1-2 TRBV11-2 CASSLRGGTALVGYTF
TRBJ1-5 TRBV29-1 CSVGTGDSNQPQHF
TRBJ2-7 TRBV12-3/TRBV12-4 CASSLAGYEQYF
TRBJ2-7 TRBV5-1 CASSLGGTGGPYEQYF
TRBJ2-7 TRBV6-5 CASSAGRNPYEQYF
TRBJ1-6 TRBV5-6 CASSWTGGNSPLHF
TRBJ2-3 TRBV2 CASSGRAISTDTQYF
TRBJ2-3 TRBV3-1 CASSSGVFTDTQYF
TRBJ2-7 TRBV9 CASSVDPGGDEQYF
TRBJ2-5 TRBV4-1 CASSQRLAGGRETQYF
TRBJ1-5 TRBV19 CASSFPRGFGQPQHF
TRBJ2-5 TRBV6-5 CASSHNPGTPKETQYF
TRBJ2-3 TRBV30 CAWMGTSGSRITDTQYF
TRBJ2-1 TRBV2 CASRDPGVGYNEQFF
TRBJ2-1 TRBV20-1 CSAISLAYYNEQFF
TRBJ2-2 TRBV27 CASSLGFSVGELFF
TRBJ2-3 TRBV9 CASSVESGTSTDTQYF
TRBJ2-3 TRBV6-6 CASSHQLIAGSPTDTQYF